These 14 T cell receptor beta chains originate from one sample sequenced in a study of Ad26.COV2.S vaccination and SARS-CoV-2 variants. Profiled with immunoSEQ multiplex PCR; TCRdb holds only in-frame clones, not every one. The repertoire has about 680,000 clones, roughly nine tenths of them found once; the top ten carry approximately 1.5%. Treatment: about 20 received Ad26.COV2.S at low or high dose, single or two shots; 5 received placebo; per-sample allocation not given. The samples were gathered on day 63 after the first injection of vaccine or placebo. Sequenced material: peripheral blood, taken in a trial of Ad26.COV2.S vaccine versus placebo. The receptors were gathered from a person between 18 and 60 years old who received the Ad26.COV2.S COVID-19 vaccine or a placebo.

The rearrangement joins TRBV19 to TRBJ2-1; 13 bases fit TRBD2. Germline V CDR1 and CDR2: LNHDA, SQIVND (reference sequence). This CDR3 is built from 16 residues. The junction had 9 bases not matched to a gene; V was cut back by 4 bases and J by 9 bases. CDR3: CASSTSRGLAGVEQFF. The CDR3 DNA follows: TGTGCCAGTAGTACGTCCCGAGGACTAGCGGGAGTTGAGCAGTTCTTC.

This chain links TRBV7-8 with TRBJ2-7, with D hard to call. Germline-derived CDR1 and CDR2 are SGHVS and FQNEAQ. There are 15 residues in the CDR3. Trimming took 5 bases from V and 0 from J, leaving 14 bases between them. The CDR3 is CASSPLVSSSYEQYF. In nucleotides, the CDR3 is TGTGCCAGCAGCCCTTTAGTCTCCTCCTCCTACGAGCAGTACTTC.

The CDR3, as DNA: TGTGCCAGCAGCCAAGAAAAAGCAGGGCCCCATCAGCCCCAGCATTTT. This translates into CASSQEKAGPHQPQHF. V usage is TRBV3-1 (or the pseudogene TRBV3-2) and J usage is TRBJ1-5, with D possibly matching TRBD1 (5 bases). This CDR3 spans 16 amino acids. Germline assignment: CDR1 LGHDT and CDR2 YNNKEL (reference sequence). V was pared by 0 bases and J by 5 bases, with 14 bases between.

This chain joins TRBV6-6 and TRBJ2-7; TRBD2 might be the D (7 bases). Germline lookup yields CDR1 MNHNY and CDR2 SVGAGI (reference sequence). V gave up 0 bases and J gave up 2 bases, with 8 bases separating them. The CDR3 runs to 14 residues. The CDR3 reads CASSYSRGPYEQYF. CDR3 nucleotide sequence: TGTGCCAGCAGTTACTCGCGGGGGCCCTACGAGCAGTACTTC.

This chain connects TRBV2 to TRBJ2-1; 9 bases agree with TRBD2. The J segment lost 7 bases and the V segment lost 5 bases, leaving 9 bases of the junction unmatched. From germline, CDR1 is SNHLY and CDR2 FYNNEI. The CDR3 covers 15 residues. The CDR3 region is CASSPTSGRPNEQFF. The CDR3 coding sequence is TGTGCCAGCAGTCCGACTAGCGGACGACCTAATGAGCAGTTCTTC.

The chain carries TRBV5-5 and TRBJ1-6; D might be TRBD1 (5 bases). Germline V gives CDR1 SGHKS, CDR2 YYEKEE (reference sequence). V lost 6 bases and J 0 bases, leaving 10 bases between the germline ends. The CDR3 has 15 residues. CDR3 protein: CASTTGGSYNSPLHF. The CDR3 DNA reads as TGTGCCAGCACCACGGGGGGCTCCTATAATTCACCCCTCCACTTT.

The chain combines TRBV30 with TRBJ1-2; TRBD1 matches at 8 bases. CDR1 GTSNPN and CDR2 SVGIG come from the germline V gene (reference sequence). The V gene end was trimmed by 5 bases and the J gene end by 5 bases; junction bases not matched to a gene: 1. This CDR3 region has 11 residues. The CDR3 spells CAWGQGYGYTF. DNA for the CDR3: TGTGCCTGGGGACAGGGATATGGCTACACCTTC.

This chain uses TRBV7-9 with TRBJ2-2; 7 nucleotides agree with TRBD1. Germline CDR1 and CDR2: SEHNR and FQNEAQ (reference sequence). The V gene end was trimmed by 2 bases and the J gene end by 8 bases; junction bases not matched to a gene: 2. The CDR3 has 13 residues. CDR3 nucleotides: TGTGCCAGCAGCTTATGGGACAGTGGGGAGCTGTTTTTT. Its protein product is CASSLWDSGELFF.

V usage is TRBV6-4 and J usage is TRBJ1-2; D might be TRBD1 (6 bases). The CDR3 contains 14 residues. Germline CDR1 is MRHNA and CDR2 is SNTAGT. Trimming left V 6 bases short and J 2 bases short, with 13 bases between. The CDR3 region is CASSIERGNYGYTF. The CDR3 DNA sequence: TGTGCCAGCAGCATTGAGAGGGGGAACTATGGCTACACCTTC.

This chain connects TRBV5-1 to TRBJ2-2; the match to TRBD2 covers 10 bases. The CDR3 covers 15 residues. Germline assignment: CDR1 SGHRS and CDR2 YFSETQ. V gave up 4 bases and J gave up 0 bases; unmatched junction bases: 0. The CDR3, as DNA: TGCGCCAGCAGCACTAGCGGGGCGAACACCGGGGAGCTGTTTTTT. Translating it yields CASSTSGANTGELFF.

Notes on this clone: Distinct nucleotide sequences in the sample also encode this CDR3. The V gene is TRBV7-2, the J gene TRBJ2-5, with D unresolved. CDR1 and CDR2 from the germline V gene are SGHTA and FQGNSA. The CDR3 runs to 14 residues. Trimming removed 0 bases from V and 5 bases from J, with 10 bases in between. The CDR3 region has the DNA TGTGCCAGCAGCTTAGCGGGCCGAGCGGAGACCCAGTACTTC. This encodes CASSLAGRAETQYF. The entire variable domain, with the rest obtained from reference TRBV7-2 and TRBJ2-5, is as follows: GAGVSQSPSNKVTEKGKDVELRCDPISGHTALYWYRQSLGQGLEFLIYFQGNSAPDKSGLPSDRFSAERTGGSVSTLTIQRTQQEDSAVYLCASSLAGRAETQYFGPGTRLLVL.

The chain recombines TRBV5-8 with TRBJ2-2; no clear D gene. From germline, CDR1 is SGHTS and CDR2 YDEGEE. Trimming stripped 0 bases from V and 2 bases from J, with 8 bases between. CDR3 length: 15 amino acids. The CDR3 nucleotides are TGTGCCAGCAGCTTGGGACAACTCAACACCGGGGAGCTGTTTTTT. The encoded protein is CASSLGQLNTGELFF.

Only one count was recorded for this clone. The chain joins TRBV5-4 to TRBJ2-3; D tentatively reads TRBD1 or TRBD2 (6 bases each). The CDR3 consists of 13 residues. CDR1 is SGHNT and CDR2 is YYREEE in the germline V gene (reference sequence). CDR3 nucleotide sequence: TGTGCGTCGGGGGCCCTCGGCACAGATACGCAGTATTTT. This codes for CASGALGTDTQYF.

The chain is built from TRBV9 and TRBJ2-3, with D tentatively TRBD2 (7 bases). CDR3 length equals 16 residues. Looked up from germline, CDR1 is SGDLS and CDR2 is YYNGEE. Trimming took off 0 bases at V and 6 bases at J, with 17 bases between the two ends. The CDR3 loop is CASSVARGAFGDTQYF. The CDR3 region has the DNA TGTGCCAGCAGCGTAGCTCGGGGGGCCTTCGGGGATACGCAGTATTTT. The variable domain in full, completed from reference TRBV9 and TRBJ2-3, reads DSGVTQTPKHLITATGQRVTLRCSPRSGDLSVYWYQQSLDQGLQFLIQYYNGEERAKGNILERFSAQQFPDLHSELNLSSLELGDSALYFCASSVARGAFGDTQYFGPGTRLTVL.